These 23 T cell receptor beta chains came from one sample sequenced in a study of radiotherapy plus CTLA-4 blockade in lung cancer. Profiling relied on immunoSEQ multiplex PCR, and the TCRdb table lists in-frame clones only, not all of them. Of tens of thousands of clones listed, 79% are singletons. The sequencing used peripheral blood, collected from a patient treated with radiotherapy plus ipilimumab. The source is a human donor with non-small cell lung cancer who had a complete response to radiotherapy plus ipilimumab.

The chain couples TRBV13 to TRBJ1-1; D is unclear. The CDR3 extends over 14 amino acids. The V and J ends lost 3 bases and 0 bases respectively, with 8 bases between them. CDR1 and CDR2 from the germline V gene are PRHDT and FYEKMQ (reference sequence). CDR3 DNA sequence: TGTGCCAGCAGCTTCGGAGACATGAACACTGAAGCTTTCTTT. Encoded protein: CASSFGDMNTEAFF.

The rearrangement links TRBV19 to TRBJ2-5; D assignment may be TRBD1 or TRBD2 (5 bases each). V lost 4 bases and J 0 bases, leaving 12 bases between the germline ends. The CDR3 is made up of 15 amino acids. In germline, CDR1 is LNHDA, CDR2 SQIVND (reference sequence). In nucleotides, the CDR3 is TGTGCCAGTAGTAGAGGGGATATGTACCAAGAGACCCAGTACTTC. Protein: CASSRGDMYQETQYF.

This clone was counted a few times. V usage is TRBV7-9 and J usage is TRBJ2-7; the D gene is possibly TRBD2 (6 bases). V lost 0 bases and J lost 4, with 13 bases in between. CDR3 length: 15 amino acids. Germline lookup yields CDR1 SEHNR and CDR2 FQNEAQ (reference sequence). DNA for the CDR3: TGTGCCAGCAGCTTAGCCCAACTTGGAGGGTACGAGCAGTACTTC. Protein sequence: CASSLAQLGGYEQYF.

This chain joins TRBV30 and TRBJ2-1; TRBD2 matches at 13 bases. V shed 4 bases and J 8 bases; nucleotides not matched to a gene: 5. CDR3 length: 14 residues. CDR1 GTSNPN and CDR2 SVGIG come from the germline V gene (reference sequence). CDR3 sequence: CAWKRTSGRYEQFF. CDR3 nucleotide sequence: TGTGCCTGGAAAAGGACTAGCGGGAGATATGAGCAGTTCTTC.

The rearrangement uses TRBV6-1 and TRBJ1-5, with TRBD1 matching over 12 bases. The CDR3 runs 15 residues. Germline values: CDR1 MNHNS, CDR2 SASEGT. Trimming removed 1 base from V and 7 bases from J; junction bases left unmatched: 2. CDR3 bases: TGTGCCAGCAGTGAAGTGGGACAGGGGGCGCAGCCCCAGCATTTT. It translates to CASSEVGQGAQPQHF.

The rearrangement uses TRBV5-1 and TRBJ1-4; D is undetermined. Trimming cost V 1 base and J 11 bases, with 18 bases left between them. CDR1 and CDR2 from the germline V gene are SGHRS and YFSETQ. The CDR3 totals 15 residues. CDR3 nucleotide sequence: TGCGCCAGCAGCTTGAGGCCGGATCTATCGGGGAAACTGTTTTTT. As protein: CASSLRPDLSGKLFF.

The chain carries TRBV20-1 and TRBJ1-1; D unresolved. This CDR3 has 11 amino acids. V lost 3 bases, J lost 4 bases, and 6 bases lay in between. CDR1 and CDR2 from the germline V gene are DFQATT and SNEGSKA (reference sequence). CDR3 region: CSARAGTEAFF. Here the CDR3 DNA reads TGCAGTGCTAGGGCAGGCACTGAAGCTTTCTTT.

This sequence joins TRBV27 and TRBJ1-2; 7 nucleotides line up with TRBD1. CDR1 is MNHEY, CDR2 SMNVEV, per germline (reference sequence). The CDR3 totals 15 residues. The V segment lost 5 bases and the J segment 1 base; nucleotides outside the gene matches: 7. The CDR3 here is CASSPDRILNYGYTF. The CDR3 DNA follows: TGTGCCAGCAGTCCGGACAGGATTCTTAACTATGGCTACACCTTC.

This CDR3 is CASSAMGRMGTNEKLFF. CDR3 DNA sequence: TGTGCCAGCAGCGCGATGGGACGGATGGGGACTAATGAAAAACTGTTTTTT. The rearrangement uses TRBV9 and TRBJ1-4; tentatively, D is TRBD1 (5 bases). This CDR3 comprises 17 residues. From germline, CDR1 is SGDLS and CDR2 YYNGEE. The V gene lost 3 bases and the J gene lost 2 bases, with 17 bases spanning the gap.

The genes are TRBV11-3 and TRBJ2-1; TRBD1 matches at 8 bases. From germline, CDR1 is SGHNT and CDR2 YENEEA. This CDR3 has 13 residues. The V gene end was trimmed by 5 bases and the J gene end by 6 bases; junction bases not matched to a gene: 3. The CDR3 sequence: CASSRTGLNEQFF. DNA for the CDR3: TGTGCCAGCAGCAGGACAGGGCTCAATGAGCAGTTCTTC. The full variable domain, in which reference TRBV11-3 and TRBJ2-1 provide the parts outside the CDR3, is EAGVVQSPRYKIIEKKQPVAFWCNPISGHNTLYWYLQNLGQGPELLIRYENEEAVDDSQLPKDRFSAERLKGVDSTLKIQPAELGDSAVYLCASSRTGLNEQFFGPGTRLTVL.

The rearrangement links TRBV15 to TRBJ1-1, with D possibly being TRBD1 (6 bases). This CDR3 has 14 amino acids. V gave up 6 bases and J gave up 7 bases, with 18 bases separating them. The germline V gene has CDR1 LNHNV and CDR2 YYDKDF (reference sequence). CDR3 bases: TGTGCCACCAGTGGCGGGGGGCTGGGGGGTGAAGCTTTCTTT. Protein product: CATSGGGLGGEAFF.

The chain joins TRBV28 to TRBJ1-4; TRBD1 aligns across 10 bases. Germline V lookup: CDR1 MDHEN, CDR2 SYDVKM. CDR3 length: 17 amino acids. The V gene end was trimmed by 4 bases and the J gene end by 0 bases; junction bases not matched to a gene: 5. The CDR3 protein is CASSSGGQGTTNEKLFF. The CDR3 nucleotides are TGTGCCAGCAGTTCGGGGGGACAGGGGACAACTAATGAAAAACTGTTTTTT.

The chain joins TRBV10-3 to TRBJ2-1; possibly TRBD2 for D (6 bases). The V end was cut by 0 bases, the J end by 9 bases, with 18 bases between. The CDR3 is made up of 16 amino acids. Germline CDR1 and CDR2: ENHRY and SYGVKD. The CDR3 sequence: CAISESRGSSRGEQFF. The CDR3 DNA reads TGTGCCATCAGTGAGTCACGGGGGTCCTCACGGGGTGAGCAGTTCTTC.

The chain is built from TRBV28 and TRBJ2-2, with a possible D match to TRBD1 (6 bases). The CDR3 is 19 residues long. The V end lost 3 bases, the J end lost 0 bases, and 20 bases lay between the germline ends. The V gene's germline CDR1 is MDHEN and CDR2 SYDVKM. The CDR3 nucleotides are TGTGCCAGCAGTTTTGGGGACATCCTGAGGGCCCCGAACACCGGGGAGCTGTTTTTT. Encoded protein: CASSFGDILRAPNTGELFF.

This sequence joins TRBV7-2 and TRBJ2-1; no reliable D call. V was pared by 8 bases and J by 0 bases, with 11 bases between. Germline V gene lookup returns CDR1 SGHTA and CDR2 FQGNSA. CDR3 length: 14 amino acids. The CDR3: CASFSRSSYNEQFF. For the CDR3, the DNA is TGTGCCAGCTTTAGCCGTAGCTCCTACAATGAGCAGTTCTTC.

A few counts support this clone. CDR3 in amino acids: CASSYSQGGEQYV. The CDR3 DNA reads TGTGCCAGCAGTTACTCGCAAGGGGGCGAGCAGTACGTC. This rearrangement joins TRBV6-5 to TRBJ2-7, with a possible D match to TRBD1 (6 bases). V was clipped by 0 bases and J by 6 bases, with 9 bases between them. Germline values: CDR1 MNHEY, CDR2 SVGAGI. This CDR3 region has 13 residues.

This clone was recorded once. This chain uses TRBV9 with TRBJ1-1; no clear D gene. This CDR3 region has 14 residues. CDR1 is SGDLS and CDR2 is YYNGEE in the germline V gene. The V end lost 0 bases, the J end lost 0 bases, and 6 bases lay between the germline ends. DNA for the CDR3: TGTGCCAGCAGCGTAGGGGATGTGAACACTGAAGCTTTCTTT. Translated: CASSVGDVNTEAFF. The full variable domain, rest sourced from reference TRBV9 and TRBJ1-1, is DSGVTQTPKHLITATGQRVTLRCSPRSGDLSVYWYQQSLDQGLQFLIQYYNGEERAKGNILERFSAQQFPDLHSELNLSSLELGDSALYFCASSVGDVNTEAFFGQGTRLTVV.

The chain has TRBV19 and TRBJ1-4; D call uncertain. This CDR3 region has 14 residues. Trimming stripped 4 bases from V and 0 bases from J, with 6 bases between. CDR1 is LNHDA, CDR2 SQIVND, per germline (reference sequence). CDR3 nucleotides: TGTGCCAGTAGTACGGGGTCAACTAATGAAAAACTGTTTTTT. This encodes CASSTGSTNEKLFF.

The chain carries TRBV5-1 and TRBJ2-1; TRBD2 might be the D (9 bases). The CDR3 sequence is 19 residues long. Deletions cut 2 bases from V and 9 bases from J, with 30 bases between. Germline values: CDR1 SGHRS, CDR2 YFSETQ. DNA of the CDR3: TGCGCCAGCAGCTTAGAATACTCCCATCCAGGGGGCGGGAGGGGTGAGCAGTTCTTC. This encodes CASSLEYSHPGGGRGEQFF.

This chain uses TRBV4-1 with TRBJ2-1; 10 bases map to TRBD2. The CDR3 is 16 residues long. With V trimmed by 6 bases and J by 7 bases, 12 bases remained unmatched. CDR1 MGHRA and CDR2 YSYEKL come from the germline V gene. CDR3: CASRPTGAGGRNEQFF. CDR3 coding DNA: TGCGCCAGCAGACCTACGGGAGCGGGGGGGCGGAATGAGCAGTTCTTC.

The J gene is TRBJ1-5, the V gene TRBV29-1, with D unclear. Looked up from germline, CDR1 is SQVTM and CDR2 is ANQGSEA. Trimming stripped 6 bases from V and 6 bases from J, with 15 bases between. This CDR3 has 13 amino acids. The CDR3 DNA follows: TGCAGCGTGGGCGGACCGGGATTTCAGCCCCAGCATTTT. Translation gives CSVGGPGFQPQHF.

The CDR3 DNA reads TGTGCCTGGCGGCTAGCGGGGGAGTACAATGAGCAGTTCTTC. It translates to CAWRLAGEYNEQFF. The chain couples TRBV30 to TRBJ2-1; 10 positions match TRBD2. The CDR3 consists of 14 residues. CDR1 is GTSNPN, CDR2 SVGIG, per germline (reference sequence). Trimming at V came to 5 bases and at J to 4 bases, leaving 5 bases not matched to a gene.

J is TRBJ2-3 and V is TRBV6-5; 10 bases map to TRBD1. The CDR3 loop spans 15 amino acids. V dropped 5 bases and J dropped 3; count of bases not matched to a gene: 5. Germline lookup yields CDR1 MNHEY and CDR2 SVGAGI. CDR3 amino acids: CASSVGQGRTDTQYF. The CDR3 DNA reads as TGTGCCAGCAGTGTGGGACAGGGGAGGACAGATACGCAGTATTTT.